One and the same sample provided the 3 T cell receptor beta chains below, sequenced in a study of T cells in Graves' hyperthyroidism and ophthalmopathy. Template material for amplifying TCR beta CDR3 regions consisted of RNA transcripts. RT-PCR in the first round (using the HTBI primer set) targeted the TCR CDR3. MiXCR, applied by TCRdb to the multiplex PCR reads, yields one record per CDR3 protein. The sample carries approximately 400,000 distinct CDR3 sequences, approximately 13% recorded once. Sequencing was done on a sample of blood. The receptors here all came from a man under 40 with Graves' hyperthyroidism that later progressed to Graves' ophthalmopathy.

This clonotype was observed many times. The rearrangement uses TRBV12-3 or TRBV12-4 and TRBJ2-3; D unresolved. The CDR3 consists of 13 residues. The V end was cut by 8 bases, the J end by 0 bases, with 9 bases between. CDR3 nucleotides: TGTGCCAGCGGAGAGGCTAGCACAGATACGCAGTATTTT. It specifies CASGEASTDTQYF.

This clonotype has at least ten counts. The chain recombines TRBV2 with TRBJ1-5; D gene ambiguous. The V end lost 7 bases, the J end lost 0 bases, and 10 bases lay between the germline ends. The germline V gene encodes CDR1 SNHLY and CDR2 FYNNEI. The CDR3 sequence is 14 residues long. CDR3: CASKVENSNQPQHF. CDR3 bases: TGTGCCAGCAAGGTAGAAAATAGCAATCAGCCCCAGCATTTT.

This clonotype showed up just a few times. The J gene is TRBJ1-5, the V gene TRBV6-1, with D unresolved. Germline CDR1 MNHNS, CDR2 SASEGT. The length of the CDR3 is 17 residues. V was pared by 2 bases and J by 2 bases, with 16 bases between. The CDR3 here is CASSESDWLAGNQPQHF. The CDR3 DNA reads TGTGCCAGCAGTGAATCCGACTGGTTGGCTGGCAATCAGCCCCAGCATTTT.